This TCR beta chain originates from a study of shared clonotypes between healthy human individuals. Study information: Each donor's CD8 memory used one plate, CD8 naive two, each CD4 subset three. Points from the study as a whole: In this cohort, only blood was sampled, and tissue repertoires likely differ. Sequencing of the sorted subsets was shown by rarefaction to be incomplete despite large depth.

A note on this clone: No antigen is known for it.

Naive CD8 cells comprised CD45RO-negative, CCR7-positively selected cells, excluding terminally differentiated effector memory CD45RA+ cells. Data came from immunoSEQ multiplex PCR; TCRdb stores just in-frame clones and leaves some out. This table holds about 2.1 million clones, around 93% found once. V was pared by 1 base and J by 5 bases, with 9 bases between. Germline loops: CDR1 SGHTA, CDR2 FQGNSA. This CDR3 comprises 13 residues. This clonotype originated in a man between 18 and 35 years old in good health. Some clones in this sample may be carry-over from other donors' samples. The sequenced sample was naive CD8+ T cells from PBMCs. The chain is built from TRBV7-2 and TRBJ2-7, with D tentatively TRBD2 (5 bases). CDR3 sequence: CASSLVSGNEQYF. In DNA, the CDR3 is TGTGCCAGCAGCTTAGTTTCCGGGAACGAGCAGTACTTC.